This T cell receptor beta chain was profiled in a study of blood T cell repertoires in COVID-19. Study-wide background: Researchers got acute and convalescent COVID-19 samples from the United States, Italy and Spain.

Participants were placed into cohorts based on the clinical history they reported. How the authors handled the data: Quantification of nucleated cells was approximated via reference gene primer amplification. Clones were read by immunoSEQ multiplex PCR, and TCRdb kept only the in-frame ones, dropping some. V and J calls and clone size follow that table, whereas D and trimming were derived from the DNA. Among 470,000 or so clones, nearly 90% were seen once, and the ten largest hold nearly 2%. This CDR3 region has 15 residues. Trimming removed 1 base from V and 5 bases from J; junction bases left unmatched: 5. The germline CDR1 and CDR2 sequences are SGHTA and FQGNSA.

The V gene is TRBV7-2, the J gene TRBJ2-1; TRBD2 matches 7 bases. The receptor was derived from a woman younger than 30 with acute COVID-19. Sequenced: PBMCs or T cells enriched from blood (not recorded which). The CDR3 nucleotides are TGTGCCAGCAGCTTAGGCGGGAGTAACCACAATGAGCAGTTCTTC. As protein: CASSLGGSNHNEQFF.